These 9 T cell receptor beta chains were all obtained from the same sample, sequenced in a study of T cell repertoires in cytomegalovirus infection. TCRdb reprocessed the reads with MiXCR, giving one entry per CDR3 protein. The repertoire holds about 230,000 distinct CDR3 sequences, with approximately 22% as singletons. Sample: CD8+ T cells from PBMCs. These receptor sequences come from a human donor in good health (CMV status not recorded). Some clones in this sample may be carry-over from other donors' samples.

This clonotype was counted at least ten times. V and J are TRBV7-6 and TRBJ1-5; the D is unclear. V lost 1 base and J 4 bases, leaving 5 bases between the germline ends. There are 13 residues in the CDR3. From germline, CDR1 is SGHVS and CDR2 FNYEAQ. CDR3 sequence: CASSLDRNQPQHF. CDR3 DNA sequence: TGTGCCAGCAGCTTAGACAGAAATCAGCCCCAGCATTTT.

This clonotype was seen ten or more times. The rearrangement uses TRBV27 and TRBJ2-5; perhaps TRBD2 as D (7 bases). V lost 5 bases and J 4 bases, leaving 17 bases between the germline ends. Germline V gene data show CDR1 as MNHEY and CDR2 as SMNVEV (reference sequence). CDR3 length: 15 residues. The CDR3 reads CASSPIRGGAETQYF. In DNA form, the CDR3 reads TGTGCCAGCAGTCCGATTCGTGGGGGGGCAGAGACCCAGTACTTC.

This clonotype has at least ten counts. The chain is built from TRBV20-1 and TRBJ1-5; D uncertain. This CDR3 region has 15 residues. In germline, CDR1 is DFQATT, CDR2 SNEGSKA (reference sequence). Trimming took off 5 bases at V and 1 base at J, with 15 bases between the two ends. DNA for the CDR3: TGCAGTGCTGTAGACCCCGGGGTGAGCAATCAGCCCCAGCATTTT. Its protein product is CSAVDPGVSNQPQHF.

The chain is built from TRBV7-9 and TRBJ2-7; D assignment may be TRBD1 or TRBD2 (5 bases each). CDR1 is SEHNR and CDR2 is FQNEAQ in the germline V gene (reference sequence). The CDR3 sequence is 16 residues long. Between the trimmed V and J ends, which lost 5 bases and 1 base, there was a span of 18 bases. DNA for the CDR3: TGTGCCAGCAGCATCCCCCGGGACGTAGGATCCTACGAGCAGTACTTC. Protein sequence: CASSIPRDVGSYEQYF.

The chain combines TRBV4-1 with TRBJ2-7, with D unresolved. The CDR3 runs to 15 residues. CDR1 is MGHRA, CDR2 YSYEKL, per germline. V was shortened by 0 bases and J by 2 bases, with 11 bases between the two germline ends. The CDR3 sequence is CASSQEWVSTYEQYF. DNA of the CDR3: TGCGCCAGCAGCCAAGAATGGGTCTCTACCTACGAGCAGTACTTC.

V and J are TRBV28 and TRBJ2-5; TRBD1 matches 9 bases. CDR3 length: 14 residues. Germline V lookup: CDR1 MDHEN, CDR2 SYDVKM. V dropped 6 bases and J dropped 5; count of bases not matched to a gene: 7. CDR3 coding DNA: TGTGCCAGCAGCTACGCACAGGGGGCTGAGACCCAGTACTTC. Translation gives CASSYAQGAETQYF.

This clonotype turned up a few times. The gene calls are TRBV7-6 and TRBJ2-5; the D gene is possibly TRBD1 (6 bases). V was trimmed by 5 bases and J by 3 bases, leaving 13 bases between them. The length of the CDR3 is 14 residues. The germline V gene encodes CDR1 SGHVS and CDR2 FNYEAQ. The CDR3 DNA reads as TGTGCCAGCAGCCCGCGGACAGAGAAAGAGACCCAGTACTTC. Translated, it gives CASSPRTEKETQYF.

V usage is TRBV11-2 and J usage is TRBJ1-1; tentative D call: TRBD1 (5 bases). Germline loops: CDR1 SGHAT, CDR2 FQNNGV. V lost 6 bases, J lost 0 bases, and 11 bases lay in between. There are 14 residues in the CDR3. Written as DNA, the CDR3 is TGTGCCAGCAGACGGGTAGGGGTGAACACTGAAGCTTTCTTT. Translated, it gives CASRRVGVNTEAFF.

This clonotype has ten or more counts. This chain links TRBV28 with TRBJ2-1, with TRBD1 matching 8 bases. This CDR3 contains 16 residues. The junction had 12 bases not matched to a gene; V was cut back by 6 bases and J by 5 bases. Germline V gene lookup returns CDR1 MDHEN and CDR2 SYDVKM. The CDR3 coding sequence is TGTGCCAGCAGGGAGTCGACAGGGGTTCTCAACAATGAGCAGTTCTTC. Protein product: CASRESTGVLNNEQFF.